A selection of T cell receptor beta chains follows, all from one sample in a study of vaccination effects on CD4 cells after COVID-19. The table came from immunoSEQ multiplex PCR; TCRdb's copy has only in-frame clones and leaves some out. This table has about 63,000 clones, about 79% appearing once. For these TCRs, the target antigens are not known. The sequences come from CD4+ T cells from PBMCs cultured with HCoV-OC43 spike peptides, collected before COVID-19 vaccination. The receptor source for this set is a human donor who received a COVID-19 vaccine. Each CDR3 is given without its conserved first and last residue. Each record gives: V gene, J gene, CDR3 length, D gene, clone size, CDR3 protein. A D gene is named only where the DNA matches it firmly. Some rows mark clone size as missing; the rest say once, few, many or name a class of expanded clone.

TRBV30	TRBJ1-1	8	-	few	AWSRAEAF
TRBV28	TRBJ1-6	15	TRBD1	-	ASSLLGQGARNSPLH
TRBV6-4	TRBJ1-5	11	-	once	ASSEQGNQPQH
TRBV7-9	TRBJ2-3	14	TRBD1	once	ASSLGAGGPTDTQY
TRBV18	TRBJ2-3	14	TRBD2	few	ASSKMTSSRTDTQY
TRBV5-8	TRBJ1-1	12	-	few	ASPGWAKNTEAF
TRBV5-6	TRBJ1-5	13	-	-	ASSLEKGLNQPQH
TRBV4-1	TRBJ1-1	14	-	-	ASSQGRAARGTEAF
TRBV18	TRBJ2-3	11	-	-	ASSPGGTDTQY
TRBV5-4	TRBJ2-5	12	-	-	ASSSGQNKETQY
TRBV5-6	TRBJ2-4	12	-	-	ASSSTRTRNIQY
TRBV18	TRBJ1-2	11	-	-	ASSPGEDYGYT
TRBV29-1	TRBJ2-5	10	-	-	SVLQGPETQY
TRBV5-8	TRBJ2-1	13	TRBD1	-	ASSFHRGAYNEQF
TRBV2	TRBJ2-4	13	-	-	ASSAMGQGPSKRY
TRBV5-1	TRBJ2-4	13	-	-	ASRGAGIAKNIQY
TRBV5-1	TRBJ2-6	14	-	-	ASSIRTVSGANVLT
TRBV29-1	TRBJ2-4	12	TRBD1	-	SVEQGSAKNIQY
TRBV7-8	TRBJ1-2	14	-	-	ASSSYQDWPYYGYT
TRBV7-9	TRBJ1-4	14	-	once	ASSFRGGVANEKLF
TRBV14	TRBJ2-3	20	TRBD2	-	ASSRPRFVGTSGGAVADTQY
TRBV24-1	TRBJ2-1	18	TRBD2	-	ATSDPRLAGGRFSYNEQF
TRBV6-6	TRBJ1-1	13	-	-	ASSYSRGIGVEAF
TRBV6-5	TRBJ1-6	12	-	-	ASSYIGRDSALH
TRBV6-2/TRBV6-3	TRBJ1-2	12	TRBD1	few	ASSYGTGGVRYT
TRBV19	TRBJ2-5	16	TRBD2	-	ASSTSPGLAGRRGTQY
TRBV7-2	TRBJ1-2	11	TRBD1	-	ASSFGDSYGYT
TRBV18	TRBJ1-2	11	-	few	ASSPRTASGYT
TRBV9	TRBJ1-2	14	-	few	ASSVVGGPANYGYT
TRBV7-2	TRBJ2-1	15	TRBD2	-	ASSLRRSGGGDNEQF
TRBV3-1/TRBV3-2	TRBJ1-6	12	TRBD1	-	ASSLRDRDSPLH
TRBV12-3/TRBV12-4	TRBJ2-4	10	-	-	ASSYKGDIQY
TRBV6-6	TRBJ1-6	16	-	-	ASSPGTGHLIYNSPLH
TRBV15	TRBJ1-6	13	-	few	ATSRVGDPSMPLH
TRBV3-1/TRBV3-2	TRBJ1-3	12	-	-	ASSQRGSGNTIY
TRBV7-3	TRBJ2-5	10	-	-	ASSRDGETQY
TRBV19	TRBJ1-5	18	-	-	ASSIGWAGVGGPINQPQH
TRBV4-1	TRBJ1-5	15	TRBD1	-	ASSRGDREFRSQPQH
TRBV5-1	TRBJ2-1	14	TRBD2	-	ASSSTSGGPANEQF
TRBV6-2/TRBV6-3	TRBJ1-5	10	-	-	ASSPQVQPQH
TRBV7-8	TRBJ1-6	13	-	-	ASSLGHIGGSPLH
TRBV18	TRBJ2-3	13	TRBD2	-	ASSLAGGPTDTQY
TRBV5-1	TRBJ2-3	13	-	-	ASSLAGIGTDTQY
TRBV3-1/TRBV3-2	TRBJ2-5	11	-	-	ASSPGSQETQY
TRBV25-1	TRBJ2-1	13	TRBD1	-	ASSESLTGDNEQF
TRBV7-8	TRBJ1-1	11	-	-	ASSLKLSVEAF
TRBV21-1	TRBJ1-5	15	-	-	ASSKGRGRTSNQPQH
TRBV5-1	TRBJ2-2	12	-	-	ASSVGGGTGELF